This T cell receptor beta chain derives from a study of T-cell memory formation after mild COVID-19. Trimming took off 2 bases at V and 5 bases at J, with 3 bases between the two ends. Germline CDR1 MGHDK, CDR2 SYGVNS. The CDR3 runs to 11 residues. Study-wide results and caveats: Contracting clones from day 15 to 85 had balanced CD4/CD8; later expanders favoured CD4+.

TCRdb re-called the 5' RACE reads through MiXCR, storing one row per CDR3 protein. The table shows about 110,000 distinct CDR3 sequences, with 17% occurring only once. This clonotype was detected only a few times. Its antigen is not identified. The rearrangement uses TRBV25-1 and TRBJ2-5; D is uncertain. Material: PBMCs or a T cell subset sorted from them (not recorded which). This TCR derives from an adult woman who had mild COVID-19 (a few samples of this study predate the infection). Cell type and time point are not known. The CDR3 DNA is TGTGCCAGCAGTGAACCGGAGACCCAGTACTTC. Encoded protein: CASSEPETQYF. The full variable domain, in which reference TRBV25-1 and TRBJ2-5 provide the parts outside the CDR3, is EADIYQTPRYLVIGTGKKITLECSQTMGHDKMYWYQQDPGMELHLIHYSYGVNSTEKGDLSSESTVSRIRTEHFPLTLESARPSHTSQYLCASSEPETQYFGPGTRLLVL.